Sequencing of this TCR beta chain was carried out in a study of T-cell memory formation after mild COVID-19. Study context: Clusters of TCRs were largely donor specific.

CDR3 length equals 13 residues. V was pared by 3 bases and J by 7 bases, with 5 bases of the junction left unmatched. Germline V gene lookup returns CDR1 LGHDT and CDR2 YNNKEL (reference sequence). TCRdb reprocessed the 5' RACE reads via MiXCR and lists one record per CDR3 protein. The table includes 250,000 or so distinct CDR3 sequences, approximately 18% detected once. Remarks on this clonotype: Its antigen remains unidentified.

Study-level results: Researchers could not confirm that second-wave clones peaking on day 37 targeted SARS-CoV-2.

The sample consisted of PBMCs or a T cell subset sorted from them (not recorded which). The gene calls are TRBV3-1 and TRBJ1-1, with TRBD1 matching 7 bases. This TCR was recovered from a man younger than 35 who had mild COVID-19 (a few samples of this study predate the infection). Cell type and time point are not known. CDR3: CASSQITGVEAFF. CDR3 DNA: TGTGCCAGCAGCCAGATAACAGGGGTTGAAGCTTTCTTT. The complete variable domain, with remaining parts taken from reference TRBV3-1 and TRBJ1-1, reads DTAVSQTPKYLVTQMGNDKSIKCEQNLGHDTMYWYKQDSKKFLKIMFSYNNKELIINETVPNRFSPKSPDKAHLNLHINSLELGDSAVYFCASSQITGVEAFFGQGTRLTVV.